This T cell receptor (beta chain) was captured by sequencing in a study of blood T cells in healthy people across ages. The CDR3 covers 15 residues. CDR1 is SGHTA, CDR2 FQGNSA, per germline. V was cut by 3 bases and J by 0 bases, with 9 bases left in between. Samples had at least 7 million PBMCs isolated from them. At least 5.5 micrograms of total RNA were extracted per sample. The study, taken as a whole, reports: Donors of long life had a larger count of naive CD4+ cells and greater diversity than aged donors.

Next came a second PCR, run for about 6 to 12 cycles, which used a sample-barcoded 5' primer along with a J-beta primer mix. A 12-random-nucleotide template-switch adaptor tagged each cDNA molecule. TCRdb fed the 5' RACE reads into MiXCR, producing one record per CDR3 protein. Altogether fewer than 700,000 distinct CDR3 sequences are present, roughly 48% being singletons, with the ten largest covering around 25%. In the case of this clonotype: Its antigen is still unknown.

This rearrangement joins TRBV7-2 to TRBJ2-4, with no clear D. Sequencing was performed on blood. The receptor was derived from a man older than 75 in good health. CDR3 DNA: TGTGCCAGCAGCTTTGTATCTCTAGCCAAAAACATTCAGTACTTC. It is translated as CASSFVSLAKNIQYF. The full variable domain, with the rest looked up from reference TRBV7-2 and TRBJ2-4, is GAGVSQSPSNKVTEKGKDVELRCDPISGHTALYWYRQSLGQGLEFLIYFQGNSAPDKSGLPSDRFSAERTGGSVSTLTIQRTQQEDSAVYLCASSFVSLAKNIQYFGAGTRLSVL.